One T cell receptor (beta chain) is described in this entry. It may be a read error: a sequence one base away is much more abundant. Germline CDR1 is KGHDR and CDR2 is SFDVKD. The CDR3 loop spans 16 amino acids. A second PCR, run for roughly 7 to 11 cycles, used a sample-barcoded 5' primer plus a J-beta primer mix. TCRdb recomputed calls from the 5' RACE reads with MiXCR, one row per CDR3 protein. The sample has approximately 960,000 distinct CDR3 sequences; 25% to 35% are singletons. The data belong to a study of blood T cells in healthy people across ages. The data were also submitted as part of a second study, on T cells of mothers and their children.

This sequence was found in a woman between 40 and 50 years old in good health. The source material was blood. J is TRBJ2-5 and V is TRBV24-1; 10 bases align to TRBD1. The CDR3 is CATSDPGTGAQETRYF. CDR3 DNA: TGTGCCACCAGTGACCCCGGGACAGGGGCGCAAGAGACCCGGTACTTC.